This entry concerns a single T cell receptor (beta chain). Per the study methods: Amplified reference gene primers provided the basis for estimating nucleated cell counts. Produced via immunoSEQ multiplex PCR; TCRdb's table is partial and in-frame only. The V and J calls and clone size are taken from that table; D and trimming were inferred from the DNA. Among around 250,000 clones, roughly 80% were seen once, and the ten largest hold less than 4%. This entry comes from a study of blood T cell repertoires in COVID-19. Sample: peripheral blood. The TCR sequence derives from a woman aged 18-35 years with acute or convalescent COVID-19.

In DNA form, the CDR3 reads TGTGCCAGCAGTTGGCGGGCCCTTGTGTACAATGAGCAGTTCTTC. It yields the protein CASSWRALVYNEQFF. The V call is TRBV6-5, the J call TRBJ2-1, with a weak D call TRBD2 (5 bases). V was pared by 4 bases and J by 4 bases, with 14 bases between. Germline-derived CDR1 and CDR2 are MNHEY and SVGAGI. The CDR3 sequence is 15 residues long.